These T cell receptor beta chains were read from a single sample in a study of T cell responses to AZD1222 COVID-19 vaccine. TCRdb's table, derived via immunoSEQ multiplex PCR, lists solely in-frame clones and lacks some. The sample has fewer than 65,000 clones; about 90% are singletons. Sequencing was performed on peripheral blood, taken 28 days after the second AZD1222 dose. The receptor set was obtained from an adult who received the AZD1222 COVID-19 vaccine. CDR3s leave out the opening cysteine and the closing phenylalanine or tryptophan. Each record gives: V gene, CDR3 length, J gene, D gene, CDR3 protein. A D gene is named only where the DNA matches it firmly.

v_gene: TRBV5-1
len: 12
j_gene: TRBJ2-2
d_gene: .
CDR3aa: ASSEDASLRELF

v_gene: TRBV12-5
len: 18
j_gene: TRBJ1-3
d_gene: TRBD1
CDR3aa: ASGLVRKKGTGTPGNTIY

v_gene: TRBV6-2/TRBV6-3
len: 11
j_gene: TRBJ2-7
d_gene: .
CDR3aa: ASSTPDVHEQY

v_gene: TRBV4-1
len: 8
j_gene: TRBJ1-1
d_gene: .
CDR3aa: ASSQERVF

v_gene: TRBV6-5
len: 13
j_gene: TRBJ1-5
d_gene: TRBD1
CDR3aa: ASSTRDRGNQPQH

v_gene: TRBV7-6
len: 15
j_gene: TRBJ2-7
d_gene: .
CDR3aa: ASSRLIPGTTGYEQY

v_gene: TRBV7-2
len: 13
j_gene: TRBJ2-3
d_gene: TRBD2
CDR3aa: ASSLALTSGDTQY

v_gene: TRBV24-1
len: 10
j_gene: TRBJ2-7
d_gene: .
CDR3aa: ATSKGSHEQY

v_gene: TRBV2
len: 13
j_gene: TRBJ1-6
d_gene: TRBD1
CDR3aa: ATYPGQGNNSPLH

v_gene: TRBV6-2/TRBV6-3
len: 12
j_gene: TRBJ2-3
d_gene: TRBD2
CDR3aa: ASSYSGSTDTQY

v_gene: TRBV7-9
len: 12
j_gene: TRBJ2-1
d_gene: TRBD1
CDR3aa: ASSPGQGPDEQF

v_gene: TRBV5-1
len: 13
j_gene: TRBJ1-4
d_gene: TRBD1
CDR3aa: ASSLDGTGIEKLF

v_gene: TRBV11-2
len: 17
j_gene: TRBJ2-7
d_gene: TRBD1
CDR3aa: ASSLKGTGEAYWPYEQY

v_gene: TRBV3-1/TRBV3-2
len: 13
j_gene: TRBJ1-5
d_gene: TRBD1
CDR3aa: ASSQTGGYNQPQH

v_gene: TRBV6-6
len: 11
j_gene: TRBJ2-1
d_gene: .
CDR3aa: ATQEGRYNEQF

v_gene: TRBV29-1
len: 10
j_gene: TRBJ2-1
d_gene: .
CDR3aa: SVDDRSREQF

v_gene: TRBV4-2
len: 13
j_gene: TRBJ2-1
d_gene: .
CDR3aa: ASSQDRGLYNEQF

v_gene: TRBV4-2
len: 11
j_gene: TRBJ2-1
d_gene: .
CDR3aa: ASSVDHNGEQF

v_gene: TRBV10-1
len: 15
j_gene: TRBJ1-5
d_gene: .
CDR3aa: ASSESVRESGNQPQH

v_gene: TRBV19
len: 15
j_gene: TRBJ2-1
d_gene: TRBD2
CDR3aa: ASSVGTSGISYNEQF

v_gene: TRBV7-8
len: 14
j_gene: TRBJ2-1
d_gene: TRBD2
CDR3aa: ASSLAGGPVDNEQF

v_gene: TRBV5-1
len: 13
j_gene: TRBJ2-7
d_gene: TRBD1
CDR3aa: ASSSHRDRAYEQY

v_gene: TRBV5-1
len: 13
j_gene: TRBJ2-1
d_gene: TRBD2
CDR3aa: ASSETSGRASTQF

v_gene: TRBV28
len: 12
j_gene: TRBJ1-2
d_gene: .
CDR3aa: ASSVQENNYGYT

v_gene: TRBV30
len: 11
j_gene: TRBJ1-5
d_gene: .
CDR3aa: AWTGAVNQPQH

v_gene: TRBV7-5
len: 14
j_gene: TRBJ2-1
d_gene: .
CDR3aa: VRSLGTSDLYNEQF

v_gene: TRBV20-1
len: 8
j_gene: TRBJ1-1
d_gene: .
CDR3aa: SALEIEAF

v_gene: TRBV11-3
len: 11
j_gene: TRBJ2-7
d_gene: .
CDR3aa: ASSSRDPSEQY

v_gene: TRBV7-9
len: 14
j_gene: TRBJ1-3
d_gene: .
CDR3aa: ASSPRAAYSGNTIY

v_gene: TRBV25-1
len: 16
j_gene: TRBJ1-4
d_gene: TRBD1
CDR3aa: ASSEHRDRRPAREKLF

v_gene: TRBV5-1
len: 15
j_gene: TRBJ2-1
d_gene: TRBD2
CDR3aa: ASSLIASGSKGNEQF

v_gene: TRBV18
len: 13
j_gene: TRBJ2-5
d_gene: .
CDR3aa: ASSPFGTKKETQY

v_gene: TRBV7-8
len: 17
j_gene: TRBJ2-3
d_gene: TRBD2
CDR3aa: ASSRGWAGTSGMADTQY

v_gene: TRBV11-3
len: 12
j_gene: TRBJ2-2
d_gene: .
CDR3aa: ASNGVMNTGELF

v_gene: TRBV9
len: 11
j_gene: TRBJ2-2
d_gene: .
CDR3aa: ASSVVLNGELF

v_gene: TRBV4-3
len: 11
j_gene: TRBJ1-2
d_gene: .
CDR3aa: ASSQDGGYGYT

v_gene: TRBV2
len: 11
j_gene: TRBJ1-3
d_gene: .
CDR3aa: ASSDDIGNTIY

v_gene: TRBV5-4
len: 14
j_gene: TRBJ1-1
d_gene: TRBD1
CDR3aa: ASSKGQGPLNTEAF

v_gene: TRBV30
len: 10
j_gene: TRBJ2-7
d_gene: .
CDR3aa: AWSVLGGEQY

v_gene: TRBV19
len: 14
j_gene: TRBJ2-4
d_gene: TRBD1
CDR3aa: ASSIVGQGLGDIQY

v_gene: TRBV7-2
len: 16
j_gene: TRBJ1-3
d_gene: .
CDR3aa: ASSSVLTAASSGNTIY

v_gene: TRBV27
len: 12
j_gene: TRBJ2-7
d_gene: .
CDR3aa: ASSLTGDAYEQY

v_gene: TRBV29-1
len: 9
j_gene: TRBJ2-1
d_gene: .
CDR3aa: SVGQFNEQF

v_gene: TRBV11-3
len: 14
j_gene: TRBJ1-5
d_gene: .
CDR3aa: ASSFRDFDSNQPQH

v_gene: TRBV2
len: 12
j_gene: TRBJ2-1
d_gene: .
CDR3aa: ASSGATRGNEQF

v_gene: TRBV5-1
len: 12
j_gene: TRBJ1-4
d_gene: .
CDR3aa: ASSAGLTGEKLF

v_gene: TRBV6-4
len: 12
j_gene: TRBJ2-2
d_gene: .
CDR3aa: ASSREEGTGELF

v_gene: TRBV7-9
len: 13
j_gene: TRBJ2-1
d_gene: TRBD1
CDR3aa: ASSPRDRVYNEQF

v_gene: TRBV5-1
len: 11
j_gene: TRBJ2-1
d_gene: .
CDR3aa: ASRFVVGNEQF

v_gene: TRBV6-2/TRBV6-3
len: 11
j_gene: TRBJ1-1
d_gene: TRBD1
CDR3aa: ASSARGITEAF

v_gene: TRBV19
len: 13
j_gene: TRBJ1-3
d_gene: .
CDR3aa: ASSRAGTLGNTIY